One TCR beta chain is described in this entry. The data originate from a study of T-cell reconstitution after alpha-beta-depleted transplantation in children. Preparation of the TCRbeta library was carried out with unique molecular identifiers. TCRdb re-analysed the PCR reads in MiXCR, keeping a single row per CDR3 protein. The table records roughly 500,000 distinct CDR3 sequences, about 16% of them present only once. The V and J ends lost 7 bases and 4 bases respectively, with 19 bases between them. Germline-derived CDR1 and CDR2 are SQVTM and ANQGSEA. This CDR3 is built from 15 residues. The receptor was derived from a human donor who donated a stem cell graft to a child with acute lymphoblastic leukemia. Sample: PBMCs from the stem cell graft donor, taken from the stem cell graft. The genes are TRBV29-1 and TRBJ2-2; D may be TRBD1 (6 bases). The CDR3 sequence: CSGEQGIESTGELFF. The CDR3 nucleotides are TGCAGCGGGGAGCAGGGGATTGAAAGCACCGGGGAGCTGTTTTTT.